The 4 T cell receptor beta chains below all came from one sample that was sequenced in a study of cytomegalovirus exposure and HLA in healthy donors. Only in-frame clones appear in the TCRdb table, and some are missing; sequencing was by immunoSEQ multiplex PCR. The data contain over 200,000 clones, around nine tenths of them seen just once; the ten biggest clones take up 2.9%. Sequencing was performed on PBMCs. These receptor sequences come from a woman in her late teens or twenties in good health and CMV-seronegative.

V usage is TRBV5-4 and J usage is TRBJ2-7; 11 bases are shared with TRBD1. Germline V gene lookup returns CDR1 SGHNT and CDR2 YYREEE (reference sequence). The J segment lost 1 base and the V segment lost 4 bases, leaving 4 bases of the junction unmatched. The CDR3 has 15 residues. The CDR3 spells CASSPGTGGSYEQYF. The CDR3 DNA follows: TGTGCCAGCAGCCCCGGGACAGGGGGATCCTACGAGCAGTACTTC.

The gene calls are TRBV21-1 and TRBJ1-1; the listed D gene, TRBD1, was not tested against the DNA. TRBV21-1 is classified as a pseudogene. The CDR3 is made up of 12 amino acids. The CDR3 loop is CAKTGNDTEAFF. The CDR3 nucleotides read TGTGCCAAGACAGGGAACGACACTGAAGCTTTCTTT.

The CDR3 is CAIGGGNQPQHF. As DNA, the CDR3 is TGTGCCATCGGAGGGGGCAATCAGCCCCAGCATTTT. The chain carries TRBV10-3 and TRBJ1-5; D perhaps matches TRBD1 (5 bases). Germline V gene sequence: CDR1 ENHRY, CDR2 SYGVKD. The length of the CDR3 is 12 residues. The V gene lost 8 bases and the J gene lost 2 bases, with 7 bases spanning the gap.

This chain links TRBV27 with TRBJ1-2; D not resolved. In germline, CDR1 is MNHEY, CDR2 SMNVEV (reference sequence). V lost 6 bases and J 6 bases, leaving 8 bases between the germline ends. The CDR3 extends over 11 amino acids. The CDR3 DNA reads as TGTGCCAGCAGCCTAAGTGATGGCTACACCTTC. Amino acid sequence: CASSLSDGYTF.